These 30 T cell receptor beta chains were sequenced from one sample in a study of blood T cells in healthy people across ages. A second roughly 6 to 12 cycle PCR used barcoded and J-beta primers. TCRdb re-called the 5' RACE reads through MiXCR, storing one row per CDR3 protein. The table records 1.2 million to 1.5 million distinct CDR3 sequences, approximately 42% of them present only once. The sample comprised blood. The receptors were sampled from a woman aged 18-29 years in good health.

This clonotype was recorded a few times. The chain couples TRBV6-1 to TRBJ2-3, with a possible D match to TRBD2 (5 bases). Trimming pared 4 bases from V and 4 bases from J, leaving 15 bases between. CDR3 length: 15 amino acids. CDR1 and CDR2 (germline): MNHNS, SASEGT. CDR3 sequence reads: CASSVYSAGADTQYF. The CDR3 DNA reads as TGTGCCAGCAGTGTGTACAGTGCGGGTGCAGATACGCAGTATTTT.

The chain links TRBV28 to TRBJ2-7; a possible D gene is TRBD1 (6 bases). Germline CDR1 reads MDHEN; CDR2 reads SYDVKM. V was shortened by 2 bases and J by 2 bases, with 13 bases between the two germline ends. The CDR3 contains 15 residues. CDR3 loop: CASSLRQGITYEQYF. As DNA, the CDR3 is TGTGCCAGCAGTTTAAGGCAGGGGATAACCTACGAGCAGTACTTC.

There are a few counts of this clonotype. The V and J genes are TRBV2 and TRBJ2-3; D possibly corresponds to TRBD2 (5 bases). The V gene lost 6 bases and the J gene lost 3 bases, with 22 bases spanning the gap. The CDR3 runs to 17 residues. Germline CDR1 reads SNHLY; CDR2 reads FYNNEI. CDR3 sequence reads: CASREVGSSVGTDTQYF. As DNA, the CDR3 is TGTGCCAGCAGGGAGGTCGGTAGTTCAGTCGGGACAGATACGCAGTATTTT. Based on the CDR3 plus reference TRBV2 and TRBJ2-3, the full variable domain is EPEVTQTPSHQVTQMGQEVILRCVPISNHLYFYWYRQILGQKVEFLVSFYNNEISEKSEIFDDQFSVERPDGSNFTLKIRSTKLEDSAMYFCASREVGSSVGTDTQYFGPGTRLTVL.

CDR3 region: CASSPTDFYEQYF. In DNA, the CDR3 is TGTGCCAGCTCACCGACGGACTTCTACGAGCAGTACTTC. The chain links TRBV18 to TRBJ2-7, with D tentatively TRBD2 (5 bases). Germline V gives CDR1 KGHSH, CDR2 LQKENI. V shed 3 bases and J shed 3 bases, with 9 bases lying between them. This CDR3 region has 13 residues. Variable domain in full (rest from reference TRBV18 and TRBJ2-7): NAGVMQNPRHLVRRRGQEARLRCSPMKGHSHVYWYRQLPEEGLKFMVYLQKENIIDESGMPKERFSAEFPKEGPSILRIQQVVRGDSAAYFCASSPTDFYEQYFGPGTRLTVT.

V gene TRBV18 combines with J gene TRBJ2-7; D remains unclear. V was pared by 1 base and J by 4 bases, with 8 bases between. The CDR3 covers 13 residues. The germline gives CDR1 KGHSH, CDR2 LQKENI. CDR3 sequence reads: CASSPLGKYEQYF. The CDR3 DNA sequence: TGTGCCAGCTCACCACTAGGGAAGTACGAGCAGTACTTC.

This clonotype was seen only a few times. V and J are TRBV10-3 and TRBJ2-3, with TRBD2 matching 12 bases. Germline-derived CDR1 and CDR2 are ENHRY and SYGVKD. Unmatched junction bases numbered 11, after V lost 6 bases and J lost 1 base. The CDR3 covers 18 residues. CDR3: CAISQRLAGGPGTDTQYF. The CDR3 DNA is TGTGCCATCAGCCAACGGCTAGCGGGAGGGCCGGGCACAGATACGCAGTATTTT.

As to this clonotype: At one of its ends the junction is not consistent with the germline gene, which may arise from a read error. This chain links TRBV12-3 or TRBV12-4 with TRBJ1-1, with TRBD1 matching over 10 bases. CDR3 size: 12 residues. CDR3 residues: CTSGTGDTEAFF. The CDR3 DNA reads TGTACCAGCGGGACAGGGGACACTGAAGCTTTCTTT.

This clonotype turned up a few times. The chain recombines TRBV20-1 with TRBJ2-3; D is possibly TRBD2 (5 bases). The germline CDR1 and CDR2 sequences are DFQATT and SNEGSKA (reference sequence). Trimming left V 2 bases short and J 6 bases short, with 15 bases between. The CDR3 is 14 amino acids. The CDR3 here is CSARLAGWKDTQYF. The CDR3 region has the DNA TGCAGTGCTAGACTGGCGGGTTGGAAGGATACGCAGTATTTT.

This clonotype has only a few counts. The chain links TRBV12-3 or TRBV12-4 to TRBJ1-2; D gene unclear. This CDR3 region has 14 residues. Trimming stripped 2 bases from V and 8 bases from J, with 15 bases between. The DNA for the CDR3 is TGTGCCAGCAGTTTACAGGTCCCACCCGGGGGCTACACCTTC. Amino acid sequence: CASSLQVPPGGYTF.

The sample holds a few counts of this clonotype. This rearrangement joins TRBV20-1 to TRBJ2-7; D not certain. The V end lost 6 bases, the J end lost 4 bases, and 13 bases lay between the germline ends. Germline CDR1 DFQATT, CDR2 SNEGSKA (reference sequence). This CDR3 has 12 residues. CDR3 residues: CSAYRARYEQYF. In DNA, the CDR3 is TGCAGTGCGTACAGAGCCCGGTACGAGCAGTACTTC.

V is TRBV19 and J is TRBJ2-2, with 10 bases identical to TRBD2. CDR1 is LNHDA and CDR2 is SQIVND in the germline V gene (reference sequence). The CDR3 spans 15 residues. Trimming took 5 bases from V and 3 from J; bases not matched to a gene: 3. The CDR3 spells CASSAGTSDTGELFF. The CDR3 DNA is TGTGCCAGTAGTGCAGGGACTAGCGACACCGGGGAGCTGTTTTTT. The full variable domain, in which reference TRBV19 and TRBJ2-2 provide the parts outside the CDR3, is DGGITQSPKYLFRKEGQNVTLSCEQNLNHDAMYWYRQDPGQGLRLIYYSQIVNDFQKGDIAEGYSVSREKKESFPLTVTSAQKNPTAFYLCASSAGTSDTGELFFGEGSRLTVL.

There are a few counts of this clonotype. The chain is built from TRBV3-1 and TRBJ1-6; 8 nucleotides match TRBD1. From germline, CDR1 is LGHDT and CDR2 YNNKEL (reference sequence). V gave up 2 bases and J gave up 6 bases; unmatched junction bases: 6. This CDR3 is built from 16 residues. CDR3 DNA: TGTGCCAGCAGCCAACCCGGACAGGGTGGTAATTCACCCCTCCACTTT. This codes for CASSQPGQGGNSPLHF.

The CDR3 is CASRESGGGYEQYF. In DNA form, the CDR3 reads TGTGCCAGCAGGGAAAGCGGGGGGGGCTACGAGCAGTACTTC. The V gene is TRBV6-2 or TRBV6-3, the J gene TRBJ2-7; 10 bases map to TRBD2. The length of the CDR3 is 14 residues. The junction had 5 bases not matched to a gene; V was cut back by 6 bases and J by 3 bases. The germline V gene encodes CDR1 MNHEY and CDR2 SVGEGT.

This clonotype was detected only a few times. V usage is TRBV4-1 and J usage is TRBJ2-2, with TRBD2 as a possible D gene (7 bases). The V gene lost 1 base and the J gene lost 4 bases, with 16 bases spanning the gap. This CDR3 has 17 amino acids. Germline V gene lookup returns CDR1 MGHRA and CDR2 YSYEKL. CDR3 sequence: CASSQGPQGGGTGELFF. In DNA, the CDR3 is TGCGCCAGCAGCCAAGGCCCACAGGGCGGGGGCACCGGGGAGCTGTTTTTT.

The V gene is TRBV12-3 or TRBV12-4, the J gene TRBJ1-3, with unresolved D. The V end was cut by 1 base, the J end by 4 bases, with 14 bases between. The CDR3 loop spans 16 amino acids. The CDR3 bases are TGTGCCAGCAGTTTAGTATCGGGTCTTGCGGGAAACACCATATATTTT. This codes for CASSLVSGLAGNTIYF.

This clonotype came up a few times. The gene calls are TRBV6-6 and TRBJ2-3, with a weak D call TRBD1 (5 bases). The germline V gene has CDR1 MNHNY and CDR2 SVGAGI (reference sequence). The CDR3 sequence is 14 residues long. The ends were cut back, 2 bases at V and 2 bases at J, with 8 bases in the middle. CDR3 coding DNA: TGTGCCAGCAGTTACGGGGCCTACACAGATACGCAGTATTTT. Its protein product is CASSYGAYTDTQYF.

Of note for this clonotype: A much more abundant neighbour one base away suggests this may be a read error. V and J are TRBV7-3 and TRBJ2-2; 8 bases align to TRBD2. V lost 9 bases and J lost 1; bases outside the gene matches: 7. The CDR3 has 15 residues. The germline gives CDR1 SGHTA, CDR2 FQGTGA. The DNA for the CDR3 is TGTGCCAGAAGTGCGGGACTAGAGAACACCGGGGAGCTGTTTTTT. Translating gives CARSAGLENTGELFF.

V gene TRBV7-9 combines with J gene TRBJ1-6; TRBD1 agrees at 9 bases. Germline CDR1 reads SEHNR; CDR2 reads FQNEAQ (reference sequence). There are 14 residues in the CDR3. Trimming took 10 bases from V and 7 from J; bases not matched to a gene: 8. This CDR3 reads CATQGGQGNSPLHF. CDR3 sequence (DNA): TGTGCCACCCAGGGCGGACAGGGGAATTCACCCCTCCACTTT. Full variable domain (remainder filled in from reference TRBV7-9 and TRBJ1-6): DTGVSQNPRHKITKRGQNVTFRCDPISEHNRLYWYRQTLGQGPEFLTYFQNEAQLEKSRLLSDRFSAERPKGSFSTLEIQRTEQGDSAMYLCATQGGQGNSPLHFGNGTRLTVT.

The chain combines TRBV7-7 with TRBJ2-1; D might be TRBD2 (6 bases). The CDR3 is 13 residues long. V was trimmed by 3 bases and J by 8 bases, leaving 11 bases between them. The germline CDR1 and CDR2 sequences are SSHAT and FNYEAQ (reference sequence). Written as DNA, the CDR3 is TGTGCCAGCAGCTTTACTAGCTGGCATGAGCAGTTCTTC. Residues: CASSFTSWHEQFF.

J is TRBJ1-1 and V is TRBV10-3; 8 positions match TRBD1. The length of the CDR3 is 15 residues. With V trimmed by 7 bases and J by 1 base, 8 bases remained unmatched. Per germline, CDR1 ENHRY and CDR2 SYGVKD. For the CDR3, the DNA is TGTGCCATCACCCAGGACAGGGCGGGGAACACTGAAGCTTTCTTT. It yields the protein CAITQDRAGNTEAFF.

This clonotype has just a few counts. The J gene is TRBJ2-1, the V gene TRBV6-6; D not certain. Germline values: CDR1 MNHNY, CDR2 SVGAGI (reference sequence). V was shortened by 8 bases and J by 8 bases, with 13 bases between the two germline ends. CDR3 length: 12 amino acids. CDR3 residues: CASGYRPDEQFF. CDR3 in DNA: TGTGCCAGCGGCTACCGGCCCGATGAGCAGTTCTTC.

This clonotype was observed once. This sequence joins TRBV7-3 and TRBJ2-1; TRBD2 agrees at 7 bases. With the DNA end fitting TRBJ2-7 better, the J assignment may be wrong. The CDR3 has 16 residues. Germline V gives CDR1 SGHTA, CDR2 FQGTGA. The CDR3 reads CASSTLGGESYNEQYF. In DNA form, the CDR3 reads TGTGCCAGCAGCACCTTGGGGGGGGAATCCTACAATGAGCAGTACTTC.

CDR3 nucleotides: TGCAGCGTTAAGGGAGGGCCGACCGTAATGAAGCAGTTCTTC. Translation: CSVKGGPTVMKQFF. The V gene is TRBV29-1, the J gene TRBJ2-1, with 7 bases aligning to TRBD2. The CDR3 is 14 residues long. Looked up from germline, CDR1 is SQVTM and CDR2 is ANQGSEA. V shed 5 bases and J 11 bases; nucleotides not matched to a gene: 15.

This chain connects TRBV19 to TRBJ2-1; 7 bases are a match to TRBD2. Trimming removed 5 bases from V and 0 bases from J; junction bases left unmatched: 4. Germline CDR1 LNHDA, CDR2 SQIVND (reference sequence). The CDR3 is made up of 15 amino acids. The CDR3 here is CASSRTRGSYNEQFF. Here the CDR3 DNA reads TGTGCCAGTAGTCGGACTAGGGGCTCCTACAATGAGCAGTTCTTC.

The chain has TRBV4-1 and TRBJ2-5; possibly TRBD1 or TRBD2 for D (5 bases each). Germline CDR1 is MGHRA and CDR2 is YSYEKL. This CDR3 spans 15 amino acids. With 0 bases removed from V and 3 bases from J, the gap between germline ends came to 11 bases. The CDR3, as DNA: TGCGCCAGCAGCCAAGATGGAGTGGGGGAAGAGACCCAGTACTTC. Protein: CASSQDGVGEETQYF.

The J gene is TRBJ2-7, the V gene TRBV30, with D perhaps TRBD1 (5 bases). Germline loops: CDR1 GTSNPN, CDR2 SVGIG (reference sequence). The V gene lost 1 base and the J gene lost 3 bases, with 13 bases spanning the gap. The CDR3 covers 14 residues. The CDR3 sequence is CAWSEGHHFYEQYF. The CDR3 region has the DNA TGTGCCTGGAGTGAGGGGCATCACTTCTACGAGCAGTACTTC. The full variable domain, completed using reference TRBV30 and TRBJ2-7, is SQTIHQWPATLVQPVGSPLSLECTVEGTSNPNLYWYRQAAGRGLQLLFYSVGIGQISSEVPQNLSASRPQDRQFILSSKKLLLSDSGFYLCAWSEGHHFYEQYFGPGTRLTVT.

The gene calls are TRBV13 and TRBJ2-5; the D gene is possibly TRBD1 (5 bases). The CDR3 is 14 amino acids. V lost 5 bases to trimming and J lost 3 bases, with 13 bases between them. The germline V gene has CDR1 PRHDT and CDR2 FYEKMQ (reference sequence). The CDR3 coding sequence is TGTGCCAGCAGCGTAAGGGGCCAAAAAGAGACCCAGTACTTC. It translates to CASSVRGQKETQYF.

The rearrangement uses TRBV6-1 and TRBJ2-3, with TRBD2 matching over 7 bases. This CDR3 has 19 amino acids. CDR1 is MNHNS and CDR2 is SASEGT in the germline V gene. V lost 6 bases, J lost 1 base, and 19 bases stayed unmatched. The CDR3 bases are TGTGCCAGCAGACCTCTTGGCGGGAGAACGCGGCGCGGCACAGATACGCAGTATTTT. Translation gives CASRPLGGRTRRGTDTQYF.

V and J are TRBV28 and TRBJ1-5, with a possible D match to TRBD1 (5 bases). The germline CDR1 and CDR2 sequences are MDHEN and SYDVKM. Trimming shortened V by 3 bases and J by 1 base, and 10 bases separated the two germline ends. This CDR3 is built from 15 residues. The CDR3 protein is CASSFVGGSNQPQHF. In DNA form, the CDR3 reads TGTGCCAGCAGTTTTGTCGGGGGGAGCAATCAGCCCCAGCATTTT. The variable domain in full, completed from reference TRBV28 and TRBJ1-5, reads DVKVTQSSRYLVKRTGEKVFLECVQDMDHENMFWYRQDPGLGLRLIYFSYDVKMKEKGDIPEGYSVSREKKERFSLILESASTNQTSMYLCASSFVGGSNQPQHFGDGTRLSIL.

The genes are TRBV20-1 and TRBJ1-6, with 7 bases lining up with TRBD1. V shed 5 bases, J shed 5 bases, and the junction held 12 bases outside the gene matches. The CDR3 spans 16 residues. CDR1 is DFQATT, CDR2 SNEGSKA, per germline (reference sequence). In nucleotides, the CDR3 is TGCAGTGCTCTCGGACAGGTTTCTCCTCATAATTCACCCCTCCACTTT. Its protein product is CSALGQVSPHNSPLHF.